The source of this T cell receptor beta chain is a study of OX40 agonist ivuxolimab in advanced cancers. About the study: A history of anti-PD-1, anti-PD-L1 or anti-CTLA-4 therapy was acceptable, and approximately 39% had some.

This CDR3 spans 16 amino acids. Measured with immunoSEQ multiplex PCR; TCRdb has only the in-frame clones, and not every one. The top ten hold around 2.2% of the sample, which has roughly 18,000 clones, around 80% seen once. The sample in question was CD4+ or CD8+ T cells sorted from blood, obtained in a trial of the OX40 agonist ivuxolimab. The chain has TRBV21-1 and TRBJ1-1; the table's D gene call, TRBD1, was not cross checked with the DNA. TRBV21-1 is annotated as a pseudogene. The source of this sequence is an adult with an advanced solid tumor such as melanoma, head and neck, liver or kidney cancer. The CDR3 sequence: CASSKNWDRRNTEAFF. Written as DNA, the CDR3 is TGTGCCAGCAGCAAGAATTGGGACAGAAGAAACACTGAAGCTTTCTTT.